The TCR beta chain described here comes from a study of blood T cells in healthy people across ages (dated by TCRdb to about 2015). The study in broad terms: In model experiments, template switching captured roughly one uniquely barcoded TCR beta cDNA molecule for every two T cells. To avoid experimental bias, donors of different ages were spread randomly across the sequencing lanes. Using the same blood draw, the study looked at two additional independent replicas of 1 million unique cDNA reads for two donors, one aged 18 to 29 and the other aged 80 or older. The donors were divided into four age groups: young (average roughly 15 years), middle-aged (about 41), aged (about 60) and long-lived (82). Age-related changes in TCR beta repertoire diversity were measured in the study by deep sequencing normalized with unique cDNA molecular identifiers. What the work shows at the level of the full study, not this receptor alone: Conclusive comparison of naive and antigen-experienced compartments was prevented by the profiling of bulk unsorted PBMCs. Observed TCR beta diversity per million T cells fell roughly linearly with age, and a significant reduction was already apparent by age roughly 40. The long-lived group showed more naive CD4+ T cells, fewer expanded clones and increased TCR diversity than the aged group, suggesting age selection. Donor CMV infection status was unknown, potentially confounding age-related changes in expanded clonotypes. Observed TCR beta diversity correlated strongly with the percentage of naive T cells measured by flow cytometry. Estimates of total diversity based on one million sequenced T cells were regarded as lower bounds and as underestimates.

Sequences MDHEN (CDR1) and SYDVKM (CDR2) are obtained from the germline V gene. The CDR3 measures 15 amino acids from cysteine to phenylalanine. Only the CDR3 DNA stays, 45 bases, in frame from base 1. V is reduced by 1 base and J by 8 bases, leaving a spacing of 15 bases between them. The library was prepared using 5' RACE. A second 7 to 11 cycle PCR used a sample-barcoded 5' primer and a J-beta primer mix. A template-switch 5' adaptor carrying 12 random nucleotides introduced a unique molecular identifier onto each TCR beta cDNA molecule. Each sample yielded at least 2.5 million CDR3-containing paired-end reads. First-strand cDNA was synthesized from all RNA with the Mint cDNA synthesis kit, primed by a TRBC-specific oligonucleotide. Following uracil-DNA glycosylase treatment, a first 18-cycle PCR with universal primers M1SS and BC2_uni_R was performed on all cDNA. The paper's data handling went like this. Normalization of each sample was performed by random selection of 1 million high-quality reads, each carrying a distinct molecular identifier. Instead of being binned into consensus sequences, reads that shared molecular identifiers were thrown out. MiTCR, set to a Q25 quality threshold and the strictest error-elimination algorithm, was used for CDR3 identification, clonotype clustering and error correction. A nonparametric unseen species model using Euler transformation provided a lower-bound estimate of total TCR beta diversity. The public reads were quality trimmed at Q25 with fastp and then assembled into clones with MiXCR by TCRdb, keeping productive beta chains. One record per CDR3 amino acid sequence lists the most common genes and DNA. The V and J calls, along with clone size, are taken from TCRdb and not from the paper's own processing. The sample table records fewer than 2 million distinct CDR3 sequences; about two fifths of these occur just once. The ten top clones hold 23% of the sample.

As for this clonotype: The antigen it binds to is not known. No base-level quality is on record; no much larger clone is a single base apart.

The donors were 40 or so Caucasian individuals from Russia, aged roughly 6 to 95 years, who were systemically healthy. Approximately 9.3 milliliters of peripheral blood were collected from each donor into EDTA-treated Vacutainer tubes. Ficoll-Paque density-gradient centrifugation was used to isolate PBMCs, with at least 6 million per sample. Trizol reagent was used to extract total RNA from PBMCs, with at least 5.5 micrograms per sample. For every donor, flow cytometry on a PBMC aliquot measured the percentage of naive CD45RAhigh/CD27high T cells. Sequencing used blood. The chain joins TRBV28 to TRBJ1-5, with the D segment identity uncertain. This clonotype was obtained from a human donor in good health. The CDR3 reads CASSLSAGSIKPQHF. Read as DNA, the sequence is TGTGCCAGCAGTTTATCGGCGGGGAGTATAAAGCCCCAGCATTTT.